The next 19 T cell receptor beta chains were all read from a single sample in a study of shared T cell receptors in the human thymus. Using immunoSEQ multiplex PCR, the repertoire was profiled, and TCRdb retains in-frame clones only, with some absent. The table includes approximately 730,000 clones, 80% to 90% detected once. A further study also used this sample, focusing on human thymus T cells.

The sequenced material came from thymocytes. These receptors were obtained from a girl under two years old with a congenital heart defect.

J is TRBJ1-2 and V is TRBV5-1; D not resolved. Trimming removed 1 base at V and 0 bases at J, with 7 bases between. CDR3 length: 14 amino acids. Germline V lookup: CDR1 SGHRS, CDR2 YFSETQ. In DNA, the CDR3 is TGCGCCAGCAGCTTGCGAGAACCTAACTATGGCTACACCTTC. As protein: CASSLREPNYGYTF.

This clone was seen a few times. The V gene is TRBV2, the J gene TRBJ1-4; D uncertain. V shed 0 bases and J shed 3 bases, with 11 bases lying between them. Germline V lookup: CDR1 SNHLY, CDR2 FYNNEI. The CDR3 is 16 amino acids. The CDR3 bases are TGTGCCAGCAGTGAAGCGCCCCGGGAGCCTAATGAAAAACTGTTTTTT. As protein: CASSEAPREPNEKLFF.

For the CDR3, the DNA is TGTGCCAGCAGCGGGCAGCTTCGGGGCACCGGGGAGCTGTTTTTT. This sequence encodes CASSGQLRGTGELFF. The V and J genes are TRBV27 and TRBJ2-2; D perhaps matches TRBD2 (5 bases). The length of the CDR3 is 15 residues. The germline V gene encodes CDR1 MNHEY and CDR2 SMNVEV (reference sequence). V shed 6 bases and J shed 4 bases, with 15 bases lying between them.

This chain joins TRBV11-2 and TRBJ2-7; TRBD1 agrees at 7 bases. The germline gives CDR1 SGHAT, CDR2 FQNNGV. The V and J ends lost 0 bases and 1 base, in that order; junction bases with no gene match: 9. The CDR3 sequence is 17 residues long. CDR3 protein: CASSLDPNRTGSYEQYF. In nucleotides, the CDR3 is TGTGCCAGCAGCTTAGATCCTAATCGGACAGGATCCTACGAGCAGTACTTC.

The J gene is TRBJ1-1, the V gene TRBV5-6; D unresolved. The CDR3 consists of 16 residues. The germline CDR1 and CDR2 sequences are SGHDT and YYEEEE. V dropped 0 bases and J dropped 6 bases, with 18 bases sitting between them. The CDR3 sequence is CASSLASGGSSSEAFF. In DNA form, the CDR3 reads TGTGCCAGCAGCTTGGCAAGCGGCGGCTCAAGTTCTGAAGCTTTCTTT.

V is TRBV6-5 and J is TRBJ1-5; no clear D gene. Germline assignment: CDR1 MNHEY and CDR2 SVGAGI. This CDR3 contains 15 residues. V lost 2 bases and J lost 1, with 9 bases in between. The CDR3 DNA reads as TGTGCCAGCAGTTACGTAGAGTGGAGCAATCAGCCCCAGCATTTT. It encodes CASSYVEWSNQPQHF.

The chain has TRBV10-2 and TRBJ2-5, with TRBD2 identical over 14 bases. The CDR3 runs to 14 residues. In germline, CDR1 is WSHSY, CDR2 SAAADI. Trimming removed 10 bases from V and 3 bases from J; junction bases left unmatched: 4. CDR3 sequence (DNA): TGCGCCATCGGACTAGCGGGGGGTGAAGAGACCCAGTACTTC. Its translation is CAIGLAGGEETQYF.

The chain links TRBV6-1 to TRBJ2-2; 11 nucleotides line up with TRBD1. Looked up from germline, CDR1 is MNHNS and CDR2 is SASEGT. The CDR3 is 18 amino acids. J lost 5 bases, V lost 1 base, and 9 bases had no gene match. The CDR3 DNA follows: TGTGCCAGCAGTGAAGGAGGCGGACAGGGGGCATGGACCGGGGAGCTGTTTTTT. Amino acid sequence: CASSEGGGQGAWTGELFF.

This clone was observed a handful of times. The chain joins TRBV4-1 to TRBJ1-5, with TRBD1 as a possible D gene (6 bases). V was clipped by 2 bases and J by 3 bases, with 17 bases between them. This CDR3 has 17 amino acids. Per the germline V gene, CDR1 is MGHRA and CDR2 is YSYEKL. The chain's CDR3 is CASSQTIATGSNQPQHF. The CDR3 DNA follows: TGCGCCAGCAGCCAAACAATTGCGACAGGTTCCAATCAGCCCCAGCATTTT.

The rearrangement joins TRBV28 to TRBJ2-1; D is undetermined. V was cut by 5 bases and J by 8 bases, with 16 bases left in between. In germline, CDR1 is MDHEN, CDR2 SYDVKM. The CDR3 spans 14 residues. Written as DNA, the CDR3 is TGTGCCAGCAGTCCCCCACGGCGGTACGATGAGCAGTTCTTC. Residues: CASSPPRRYDEQFF.

This rearrangement joins TRBV5-5 to TRBJ1-4, with D possibly being TRBD1 (6 bases). Per germline, CDR1 SGHKS and CDR2 YYEKEE (reference sequence). V was trimmed by 7 bases and J by 10 bases, leaving 14 bases between them. The CDR3 totals 12 residues. The CDR3 DNA follows: TGTGCCAGCTCATACAGGGACGGAAAACTGTTTTTT. Translating it yields CASSYRDGKLFF.

The gene calls are TRBV5-4 and TRBJ1-2; 8 bases fit TRBD1. Germline V gene sequence: CDR1 SGHNT, CDR2 YYREEE (reference sequence). This CDR3 has 14 residues. Unmatched junction bases numbered 7, after V lost 2 bases and J lost 7 bases. The chain's CDR3 is CASSFKGDRGGYTF. The DNA of the CDR3 is TGTGCCAGCAGCTTCAAGGGAGACAGGGGTGGCTACACCTTC.

The chain has TRBV7-6 and TRBJ2-3; TRBD1 might be the D (5 bases). Germline CDR1 and CDR2: SGHVS and FNYEAQ. V lost 1 base to trimming and J lost 2 bases, with 10 bases between them. The CDR3 extends over 15 amino acids. CDR3: CASSLGQKITDTQYF. In DNA form, the CDR3 reads TGTGCCAGCAGCTTAGGACAGAAGATCACAGATACGCAGTATTTT.

The chain links TRBV7-2 to TRBJ1-6; D might be TRBD1 (6 bases). Germline V gene lookup returns CDR1 SGHTA and CDR2 FQGNSA. Trimming removed 4 bases from V and 7 bases from J, with 14 bases in between. There are 15 residues in the CDR3. Here the CDR3 DNA reads TGTGCCAGCAGCTCCATTGGGGGGGCCAATTCACCCCTCCACTTT. This gives the protein CASSSIGGANSPLHF. Drawing the rest from reference TRBV7-2 and TRBJ1-6, the complete variable domain is GAGVSQSPSNKVTEKGKDVELRCDPISGHTALYWYRQSLGQGLEFLIYFQGNSAPDKSGLPSDRFSAERTGGSVSTLTIQRTQQEDSAVYLCASSSIGGANSPLHFGNGTRLTVT.

The table lists this clone with a few counts. The chain links TRBV28 to TRBJ1-2, with D unresolved. This CDR3 region has 14 residues. CDR1 MDHEN and CDR2 SYDVKM come from the germline V gene. V shed 6 bases and J shed 6 bases, with 17 bases lying between them. The CDR3 reads CASRLPEIYDGYTF. The CDR3 DNA follows: TGTGCCAGCAGGCTCCCTGAGATATACGATGGCTACACCTTC.

This clone was counted a few times. The rearrangement links TRBV6-5 to TRBJ2-2; a possible D gene is TRBD1 (6 bases). CDR3 length: 15 residues. Germline values: CDR1 MNHEY, CDR2 SVGAGI. Trimming removed 6 bases at V and 5 bases at J, with 16 bases between. The CDR3 spells CASRLSTGRTGELFF. CDR3 DNA sequence: TGTGCCAGCAGGCTTTCGACAGGCCGGACCGGGGAGCTGTTTTTT.

This chain links TRBV6-5 with TRBJ2-5; TRBD2 might be the D (5 bases). Germline CDR1 MNHEY, CDR2 SVGAGI. The germline V and J ends were trimmed by 6 bases and 2 bases, with 16 bases remaining between them. The CDR3 is made up of 15 amino acids. Here the CDR3 DNA reads TGTGCCAGCAGAGACCACAACGGGGAACAAGAGACCCAGTACTTC. As protein: CASRDHNGEQETQYF.

The chain carries TRBV5-4 and TRBJ2-3; 8 nucleotides agree with TRBD2. This CDR3 has 17 amino acids. Germline V gives CDR1 SGHNT, CDR2 YYREEE (reference sequence). V shed 4 bases, J shed 2 bases, and the junction held 12 bases outside the gene matches. Here the CDR3 DNA reads TGTGCCAGCAGCCTGGGGGGAATAGCGGGGCTCACAGATACGCAGTATTTT. This gives the protein CASSLGGIAGLTDTQYF.

This rearrangement joins TRBV19 to TRBJ2-5; no firm D call. The CDR3 length is 17 residues. Germline lookup yields CDR1 LNHDA and CDR2 SQIVND (reference sequence). V was shortened by 5 bases and J by 5 bases, with 24 bases between the two germline ends. CDR3 region: CASSQSDSSRKEETQYF. The DNA for the CDR3 is TGTGCCAGTAGTCAAAGCGATTCTTCTAGAAAGGAGGAGACCCAGTACTTC.